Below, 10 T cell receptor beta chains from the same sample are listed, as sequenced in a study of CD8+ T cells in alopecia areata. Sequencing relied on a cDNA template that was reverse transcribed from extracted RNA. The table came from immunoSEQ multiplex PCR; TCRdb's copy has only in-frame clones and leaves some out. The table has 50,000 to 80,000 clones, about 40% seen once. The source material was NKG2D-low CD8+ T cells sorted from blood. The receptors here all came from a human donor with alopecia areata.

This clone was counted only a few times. The CDR3 is CSVWGSTGELFF. The CDR3, as DNA: TGCAGCGTATGGGGGTCGACCGGGGAGCTGTTTTTT. This rearrangement joins TRBV29-1 to TRBJ2-2; D may be TRBD1 or TRBD2 (5 bases each). V dropped 6 bases and J dropped 5 bases, with 10 bases sitting between them. The germline CDR1 and CDR2 sequences are SQVTM and ANQGSEA. The CDR3 has 12 amino acids.

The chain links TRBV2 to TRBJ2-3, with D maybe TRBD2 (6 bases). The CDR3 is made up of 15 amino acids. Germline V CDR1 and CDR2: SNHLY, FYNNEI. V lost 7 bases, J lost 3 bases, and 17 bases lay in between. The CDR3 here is CASNEAGLATDTQYF. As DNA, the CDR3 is TGTGCCAGCAACGAAGCGGGCCTCGCTACAGATACGCAGTATTTT.

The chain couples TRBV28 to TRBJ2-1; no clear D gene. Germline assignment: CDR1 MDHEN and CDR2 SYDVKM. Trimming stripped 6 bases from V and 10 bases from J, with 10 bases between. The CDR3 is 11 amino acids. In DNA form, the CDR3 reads TGTGCCAGCAGACGATCAAAGGAGCAGTTCTTC. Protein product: CASRRSKEQFF.

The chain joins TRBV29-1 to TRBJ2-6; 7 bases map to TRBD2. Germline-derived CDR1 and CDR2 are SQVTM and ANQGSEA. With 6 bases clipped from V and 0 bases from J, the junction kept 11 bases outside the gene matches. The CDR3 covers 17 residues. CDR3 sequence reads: CSVAGLLEPSGANVLTF. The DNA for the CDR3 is TGCAGCGTCGCGGGACTACTTGAGCCCTCTGGGGCCAACGTCCTGACTTTC.

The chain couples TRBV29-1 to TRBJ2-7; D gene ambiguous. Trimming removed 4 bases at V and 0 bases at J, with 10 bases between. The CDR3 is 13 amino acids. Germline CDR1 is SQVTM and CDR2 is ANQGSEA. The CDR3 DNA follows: TGCAGCGTTGTAGGGCGGAGCTCCTACGAGCAGTACTTC. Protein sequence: CSVVGRSSYEQYF.

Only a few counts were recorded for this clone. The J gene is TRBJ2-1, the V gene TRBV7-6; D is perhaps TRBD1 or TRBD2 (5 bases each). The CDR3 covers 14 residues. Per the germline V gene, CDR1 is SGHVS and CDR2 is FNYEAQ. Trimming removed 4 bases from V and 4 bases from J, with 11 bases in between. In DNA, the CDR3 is TGTGCCAGCAGCTCACAGAGGGGTTACAATGAGCAGTTCTTC. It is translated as CASSSQRGYNEQFF.

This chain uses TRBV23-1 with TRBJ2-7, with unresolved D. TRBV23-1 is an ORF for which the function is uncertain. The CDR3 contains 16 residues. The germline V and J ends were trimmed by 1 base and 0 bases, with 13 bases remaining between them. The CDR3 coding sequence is TGCGCCAGCAGTCAATTGGTGAGGCACCACTCCTACGAGCAGTACTTC. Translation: CASSQLVRHHSYEQYF.

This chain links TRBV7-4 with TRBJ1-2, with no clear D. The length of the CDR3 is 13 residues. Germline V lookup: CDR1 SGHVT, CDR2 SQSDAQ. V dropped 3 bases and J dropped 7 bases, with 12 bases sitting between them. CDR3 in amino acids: CASSFSTFGGYTF. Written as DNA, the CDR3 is TGTGCCAGCAGCTTTTCGACATTTGGTGGCTACACCTTC.

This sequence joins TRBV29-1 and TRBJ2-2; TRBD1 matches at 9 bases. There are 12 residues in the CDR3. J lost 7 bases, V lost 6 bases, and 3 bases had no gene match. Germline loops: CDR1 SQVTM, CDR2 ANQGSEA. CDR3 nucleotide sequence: TGCAGCGTGACAGGGGGAGGCGGGGAGCTGTTTTTT. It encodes CSVTGGGGELFF.

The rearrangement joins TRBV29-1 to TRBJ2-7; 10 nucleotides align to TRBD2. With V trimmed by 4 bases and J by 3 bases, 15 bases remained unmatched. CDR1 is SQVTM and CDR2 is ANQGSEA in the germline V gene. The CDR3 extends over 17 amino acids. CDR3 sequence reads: CSVAGRETSGESYEQYF. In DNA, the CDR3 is TGCAGCGTTGCTGGACGGGAAACTAGCGGGGAGAGCTACGAGCAGTACTTC.